Detailed here is one T cell receptor beta chain. Antigen: not known. This entry belongs to a study of PD-L1 blockade in urothelial cancer. The wider study: Blood was evaluated 3 weeks (second dose) and 6 weeks after therapy began.

Method: immunoSEQ multiplex PCR; TCRdb's copy keeps in-frame clones and lacks some. The sample has about 91,000 clones; less than 90% are singletons. V dropped 3 bases and J dropped 3 bases, with 16 bases sitting between them. CDR3 length equals 15 residues. Germline V gene data show CDR1 as SGHRS and CDR2 as YFSETQ. As to time point: peripheral blood 6 weeks after treatment start. Findings and limits, study-wide: Pretreatment TCR clonality in blood, when below the median, was predictive of better survival. Larger 3-week expansion of tumor-associated blood clones was seen in durable-benefit patients.

Sequenced material: PBMCs, taken around atezolizumab (anti-PD-L1) treatment. V gene TRBV5-1 combines with J gene TRBJ2-7, with TRBD1 as a possible D gene (7 bases). The sequence was obtained from a man between 65 and 80 years old with urothelial cancer. The CDR3 region has the DNA TGCGCCAGCAGCTGGGGGGACAGTAGCCTCTACGAGCAGTACTTC. Its protein is CASSWGDSSLYEQYF.